These 26 T cell receptor beta chains were all obtained from the same sample, sequenced in a study of T cell changes during pregnancy in multiple sclerosis. This table comes from immunoSEQ multiplex PCR, and its TCRdb copy is limited to in-frame clones, with some not included. The sample has 20,000 to 25,000 clones, 86% seen once. Here the sequenced sample was CD8+ T cells from peripheral blood mononuclear cells, taken in the first trimester of pregnancy. The receptors come from a female donor in good health, enrolled as a control in a pregnancy study.

The chain is built from TRBV29-1 and TRBJ2-7, with 12 bases lining up with TRBD1. Germline assignment: CDR1 SQVTM and CDR2 ANQGSEA. The CDR3 loop spans 15 amino acids. J was trimmed by 3 bases and V by 7 bases; bases with no gene match: 10. Here the CDR3 reads CSGGQGATLRYEQYF. CDR3 nucleotides: TGCAGCGGGGGACAGGGGGCGACCCTTCGCTACGAGCAGTACTTC.

The V call is TRBV27, the J call TRBJ2-2, with a tentative D call TRBD1 (6 bases). The CDR3 runs 15 residues. Germline V gene lookup returns CDR1 MNHEY and CDR2 SMNVEV (reference sequence). V dropped 10 bases and J dropped 0 bases, with 15 bases sitting between them. The CDR3 coding sequence is TGTGCCAACCCCCCGACAGGCTCGAACACCGGGGAGCTGTTTTTT. This translates into CANPPTGSNTGELFF.

V and J are TRBV13 and TRBJ2-1, with TRBD1 matching over 7 bases. Germline CDR1 is PRHDT and CDR2 is FYEKMQ (reference sequence). V was clipped by 0 bases and J by 9 bases; unmatched bases: 8. The CDR3 has 15 amino acids. In DNA, the CDR3 is TGTGCCAGCAGCTTAGGAGGAGACAGGGTGAGTGAGCAGTTCTTC. Encoded protein: CASSLGGDRVSEQFF.

In its sample, this clone was seen once. J is TRBJ1-5 and V is TRBV19; tentatively, D is TRBD1 (6 bases). Germline-derived CDR1 and CDR2 are LNHDA and SQIVND (reference sequence). The V and J ends lost 3 bases and 6 bases respectively, with 12 bases between them. This CDR3 is built from 14 residues. The CDR3 coding sequence is TGTGCCAGTAGTATTACAGGGTACAGTCAGCCCCAGCATTTT. Its protein product is CASSITGYSQPQHF.

The chain combines TRBV5-1 with TRBJ2-1; no clear D gene. V was trimmed by 2 bases and J by 5 bases, leaving 8 bases between them. Germline V gene lookup returns CDR1 SGHRS and CDR2 YFSETQ. The CDR3 is 13 residues long. The CDR3, as DNA: TGCGCCAGCAGCTTACGGTCGAACAATGAGCAGTTCTTC. It is translated as CASSLRSNNEQFF.

This clone was seen more than once but under ten times. The chain employs TRBV11-2 and TRBJ2-1, with D possibly matching TRBD2 (5 bases). The germline V and J ends were trimmed by 5 bases and 6 bases, with 8 bases remaining between them. The CDR3 consists of 12 residues. Germline V gene data show CDR1 as SGHAT and CDR2 as FQNNGV. The CDR3 loop reads CASSPTSNEQFF. The CDR3 nucleotides are TGTGCCAGCAGCCCTACTAGCAATGAGCAGTTCTTC.

This chain uses TRBV29-1 with TRBJ1-1; D not resolved. Per the germline V gene, CDR1 is SQVTM and CDR2 is ANQGSEA. This CDR3 has 12 residues. Trimming pared 5 bases from V and 2 bases from J, leaving 9 bases between. This chain's CDR3 is CSVLLPNTEAFF. CDR3 coding DNA: TGCAGCGTTTTACTCCCTAACACTGAAGCTTTCTTT.

The chain recombines TRBV11-2 with TRBJ1-2; possible D gene TRBD1, 6 bases. The CDR3 is 16 residues long. Per germline, CDR1 SGHAT and CDR2 FQNNGV. V gave up 3 bases and J gave up 8 bases, with 22 bases separating them. CDR3 sequence reads: CASSFVRGVRSRGYTF. The CDR3 coding sequence is TGTGCCAGCAGCTTCGTCAGGGGAGTCCGTTCAAGGGGCTACACCTTC.

This chain joins TRBV27 and TRBJ2-3; D is possibly TRBD1 (5 bases). CDR1 and CDR2 from the germline V gene are MNHEY and SMNVEV (reference sequence). V was trimmed by 6 bases and J by 0 bases, leaving 7 bases between them. The CDR3 spans 13 residues. The CDR3 DNA reads TGTGCCAGCAGCGACAGAAGCACAGATACGCAGTATTTT. It encodes CASSDRSTDTQYF.

V gene TRBV7-9 combines with J gene TRBJ1-4; 7 bases map to TRBD1. The CDR3 extends over 15 amino acids. V dropped 5 bases and J dropped 6; count of bases not matched to a gene: 9. CDR1 is SEHNR, CDR2 FQNEAQ, per germline (reference sequence). The CDR3 loop reads CASSRTEGAHEKLFF. The CDR3 DNA sequence: TGTGCCAGCAGCCGTACTGAGGGGGCGCATGAAAAACTGTTTTTT.

The chain has TRBV5-1 and TRBJ1-6, with 8 bases identical to TRBD1. CDR3 length: 15 residues. V dropped 0 bases and J dropped 6; count of bases not matched to a gene: 2. The germline V gene has CDR1 SGHRS and CDR2 YFSETQ. As DNA, the CDR3 is TGCGCCAGCAGCTTGGACAGGGGGTTTAATTCACCCCTCCACTTT. It specifies CASSLDRGFNSPLHF.

This clone was recorded many times. The chain joins TRBV15 to TRBJ2-6; no firm D call. Per the germline V gene, CDR1 is LNHNV and CDR2 is YYDKDF (reference sequence). V was shortened by 0 bases and J by 0 bases, with 3 bases between the two germline ends. The CDR3 is made up of 15 amino acids. CDR3 loop: CATSRDNSGANVLTF. CDR3 bases: TGTGCCACCAGCAGAGACAACTCTGGGGCCAACGTCCTGACTTTC.

The chain combines TRBV19 with TRBJ2-1; D is possibly TRBD1 (6 bases). The ends were cut back, 3 bases at V and 6 bases at J, with 15 bases in the middle. Per the germline V gene, CDR1 is LNHDA and CDR2 is SQIVND (reference sequence). The CDR3 covers 15 residues. The CDR3 DNA reads as TGTGCCAGTAGTATCGGGCAGGGGTTGGTCAATGAGCAGTTCTTC. Amino acid sequence: CASSIGQGLVNEQFF.

The chain employs TRBV2 and TRBJ1-5; D is ambiguous. The CDR3 extends over 18 amino acids. CDR1 is SNHLY, CDR2 FYNNEI, per germline. V was trimmed by 1 base and J by 1 base, leaving 17 bases between them. CDR3 region: CASSEGARRLLSNQPQHF. The CDR3 DNA follows: TGTGCCAGCAGTGAAGGAGCGAGGCGACTGCTAAGCAATCAGCCCCAGCATTTT.

The chain employs TRBV28 and TRBJ2-7; no firm D call. The CDR3 is 11 amino acids. CDR1 and CDR2 from the germline V gene are MDHEN and SYDVKM. With 3 bases removed from V and 5 bases from J, the gap between germline ends came to 5 bases. This chain's CDR3 is CASSFRHEQYF. The CDR3, as DNA: TGTGCCAGCAGTTTCCGTCACGAGCAGTACTTC. Combining the CDR3 with reference TRBV28 and TRBJ2-7 gives the whole variable domain DVKVTQSSRYLVKRTGEKVFLECVQDMDHENMFWYRQDPGLGLRLIYFSYDVKMKEKGDIPEGYSVSREKKERFSLILESASTNQTSMYLCASSFRHEQYFGPGTRLTVT.

CDR3 DNA: TGTGCCAGCAGCTTACTGGGGCGGGATGGAAACACCATATATTTT. Its translation is CASSLLGRDGNTIYF. The rearrangement links TRBV7-2 to TRBJ1-3; D is possibly TRBD1 (5 bases). V was clipped by 2 bases and J by 3 bases, with 11 bases between them. Per germline, CDR1 SGHTA and CDR2 FQGNSA. This CDR3 contains 15 residues.

The chain has TRBV2 and TRBJ2-2; D gene unclear. The length of the CDR3 is 15 residues. Trimming took off 2 bases at V and 7 bases at J, with 14 bases between the two ends. Germline V lookup: CDR1 SNHLY, CDR2 FYNNEI. The CDR3 spells CASSEPRSGNGELFF. The CDR3 nucleotides are TGTGCCAGCAGTGAACCCAGGTCAGGAAACGGGGAGCTGTTTTTT.

DNA of the CDR3: TGTGCCAGCAGCTTAGCCGGCTCTGGAAACACCATATATTTT. This sequence encodes CASSLAGSGNTIYF. The V and J genes are TRBV11-2 and TRBJ1-3; D ambiguous. The CDR3 has 14 residues. Trimming took off 1 base at V and 0 bases at J, with 4 bases between the two ends. The V gene's germline CDR1 is SGHAT and CDR2 FQNNGV.

This chain connects TRBV5-1 to TRBJ2-7; TRBD1 aligns across 12 bases. The length of the CDR3 is 14 residues. V lost 4 bases and J lost 7; bases outside the gene matches: 6. Germline CDR1 is SGHRS and CDR2 is YFSETQ. CDR3 residues: CASSPGTGGREQYF. DNA of the CDR3: TGCGCCAGCAGCCCCGGGACAGGGGGCCGGGAGCAGTACTTC.

This chain connects TRBV4-2 to TRBJ1-1; D unresolved. Germline CDR1 and CDR2: LGHNA and YNFKEQ. This CDR3 contains 17 residues. Deletions cut 1 base from V and 0 bases from J, with 15 bases between. The DNA of the CDR3 is TGTGCCAGCAGCCAAGTGCCCGATGAGGGCCTGAACACTGAAGCTTTCTTT. Translation: CASSQVPDEGLNTEAFF.

In this sample, this clone turned up a few times. The chain has TRBV7-9 and TRBJ1-2; D call uncertain. This CDR3 is built from 15 residues. Per the germline V gene, CDR1 is SEHNR and CDR2 is FQNEAQ (reference sequence). V was trimmed by 1 base and J by 0 bases, leaving 9 bases between them. Here the CDR3 DNA reads TGTGCCAGCAGCTTAGGGGCAGTAGCTAACTATGGCTACACCTTC. Translation gives CASSLGAVANYGYTF.

The chain combines TRBV4-1 with TRBJ2-7; D is uncertain. Per germline, CDR1 MGHRA and CDR2 YSYEKL. V was pared by 0 bases and J by 2 bases, with 5 bases between. The CDR3 length is 13 residues. CDR3 sequence reads: CASSQETAYEQYF. DNA for the CDR3: TGCGCCAGCAGCCAAGAAACAGCCTACGAGCAGTACTTC.

In this sample, this clone turned up a few times. This rearrangement joins TRBV13 to TRBJ1-1; D gene uncertain. The germline V gene has CDR1 PRHDT and CDR2 FYEKMQ (reference sequence). The ends were cut back, 5 bases at V and 1 base at J, with 8 bases in the middle. The CDR3 runs to 13 residues. The CDR3 coding sequence is TGTGCCAGCAGCCCAGAATCGAACACTGAAGCTTTCTTT. Encoded protein: CASSPESNTEAFF.

This clone was observed a single time. The rearrangement uses TRBV9 and TRBJ1-3, with 11 bases lining up with TRBD1. This CDR3 spans 16 amino acids. CDR1 SGDLS and CDR2 YYNGEE come from the germline V gene. V lost 4 bases to trimming and J lost 3 bases; unmatched junction nucleotides: 6. CDR3 in DNA: TGTGCCAGCAGCCCCGGGACAGGGGGTGGTGGAAACACCATATATTTT. Its translation is CASSPGTGGGGNTIYF.

The V and J genes are TRBV5-1 and TRBJ2-1; TRBD2 is a possible D gene (5 bases). The CDR3 is 15 amino acids. Germline V gene lookup returns CDR1 SGHRS and CDR2 YFSETQ. The germline V and J ends were trimmed by 1 base and 0 bases, with 8 bases remaining between them. CDR3 protein: CASSLTGSSYNEQFF. The CDR3 nucleotides read TGCGCCAGCAGCTTGACGGGGAGCTCCTACAATGAGCAGTTCTTC.

The V call is TRBV4-3, the J call TRBJ2-7, with 7 bases fitting TRBD1. This CDR3 spans 13 amino acids. J lost 4 bases, V lost 6 bases, and 6 bases had no gene match. Looked up from germline, CDR1 is LGHNA and CDR2 is YSLEER. In DNA form, the CDR3 reads TGCGCCAGCAGTCCGACAGGGAATTACGAGCAGTACTTC. It specifies CASSPTGNYEQYF.